The clone carrying this TCR beta chain appeared once. This sample is drawn from a study of tumor-infiltrating lymphocytes in localized non-small cell lung cancer. The CDR3 consists of 17 residues. V lost 4 bases to trimming and J lost 4 bases; unmatched junction nucleotides: 11. In germline, CDR1 is SGHTS, CDR2 YDEGEE. Some clones are missing from TCRdb's copy, which holds only in-frame ones; the method was immunoSEQ multiplex PCR. The data contain around 5,500 clones, approximately 85% of them seen just once; the ten biggest clones take up roughly 10%. This TCR derives from a human donor with non-small cell lung cancer. Specimen: lung tumor tissue. The chain carries TRBV5-8 and TRBJ1-2; 12 bases fit TRBD1. In DNA, the CDR3 is TGTGCCAGCAGCAGGACCTTGGGACAGGGGGCAGGCTATGGCTACACCTTC. Translated: CASSRTLGQGAGYGYTF.